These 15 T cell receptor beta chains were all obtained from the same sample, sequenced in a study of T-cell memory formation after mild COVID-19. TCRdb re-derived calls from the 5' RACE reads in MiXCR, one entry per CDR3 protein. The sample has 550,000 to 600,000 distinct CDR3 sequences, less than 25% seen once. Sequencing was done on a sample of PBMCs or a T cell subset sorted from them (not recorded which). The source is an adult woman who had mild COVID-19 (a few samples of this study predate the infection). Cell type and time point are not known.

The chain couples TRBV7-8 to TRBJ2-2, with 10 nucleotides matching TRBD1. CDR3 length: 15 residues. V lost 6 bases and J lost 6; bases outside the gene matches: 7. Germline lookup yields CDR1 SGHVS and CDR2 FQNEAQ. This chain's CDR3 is CASRKEDRGAGELFF. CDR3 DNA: TGTGCCAGCAGAAAAGAGGACAGGGGGGCCGGGGAGCTGTTTTTT.

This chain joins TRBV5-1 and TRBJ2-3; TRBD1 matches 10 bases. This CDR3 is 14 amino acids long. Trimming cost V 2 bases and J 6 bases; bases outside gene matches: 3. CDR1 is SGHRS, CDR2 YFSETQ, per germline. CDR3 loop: CASSFRQGADTQYF. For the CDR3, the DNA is TGCGCCAGCAGCTTTAGACAGGGGGCGGATACGCAGTATTTT.

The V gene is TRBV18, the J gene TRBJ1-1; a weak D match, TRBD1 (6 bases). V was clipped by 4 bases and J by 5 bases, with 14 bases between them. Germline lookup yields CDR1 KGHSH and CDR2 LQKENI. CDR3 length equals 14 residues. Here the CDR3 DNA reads TGTGCCAGCTCACACAGGGCAATTGGGACTGAAGCTTTCTTT. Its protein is CASSHRAIGTEAFF.

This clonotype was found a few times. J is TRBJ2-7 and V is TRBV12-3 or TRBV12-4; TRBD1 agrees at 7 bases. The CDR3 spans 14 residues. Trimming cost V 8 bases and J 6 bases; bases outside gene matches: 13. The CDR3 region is CASLTGAAPSEQYF. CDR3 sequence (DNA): TGTGCCAGCCTAACAGGGGCCGCTCCATCCGAGCAGTACTTC.

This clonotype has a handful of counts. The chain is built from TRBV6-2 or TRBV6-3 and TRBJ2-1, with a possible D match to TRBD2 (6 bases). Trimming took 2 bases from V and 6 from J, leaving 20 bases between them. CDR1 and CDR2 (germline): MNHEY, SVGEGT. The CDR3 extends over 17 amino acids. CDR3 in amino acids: CASSYKLLLRDPNEQFF. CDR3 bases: TGTGCCAGCAGTTACAAACTCCTGTTGCGGGACCCCAATGAGCAGTTCTTC.

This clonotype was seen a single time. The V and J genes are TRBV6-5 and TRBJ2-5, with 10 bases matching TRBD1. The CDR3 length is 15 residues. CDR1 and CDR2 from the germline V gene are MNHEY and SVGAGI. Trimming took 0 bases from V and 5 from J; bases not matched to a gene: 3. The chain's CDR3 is CASSYSKDRGETQYF. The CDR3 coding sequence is TGTGCCAGCAGTTACTCTAAGGACAGGGGGGAGACCCAGTACTTC.

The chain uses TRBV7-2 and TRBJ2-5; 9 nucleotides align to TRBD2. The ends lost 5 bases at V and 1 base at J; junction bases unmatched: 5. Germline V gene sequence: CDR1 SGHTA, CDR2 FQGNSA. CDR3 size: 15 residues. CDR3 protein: CASSPSGGLQETQYF. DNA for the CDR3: TGTGCCAGCAGCCCGAGCGGGGGGCTCCAAGAGACCCAGTACTTC.

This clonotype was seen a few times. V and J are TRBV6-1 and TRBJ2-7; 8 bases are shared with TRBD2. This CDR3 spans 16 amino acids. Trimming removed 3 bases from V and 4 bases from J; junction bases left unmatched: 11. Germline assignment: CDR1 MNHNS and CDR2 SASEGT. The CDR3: CASSDVVAGGAYEQYF. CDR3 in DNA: TGTGCCAGCAGTGACGTTGTGGCGGGGGGCGCGTACGAGCAGTACTTC.

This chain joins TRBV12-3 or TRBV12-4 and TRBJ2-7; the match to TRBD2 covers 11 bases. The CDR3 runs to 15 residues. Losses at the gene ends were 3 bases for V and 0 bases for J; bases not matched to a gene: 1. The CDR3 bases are TGTGCCAGCAGTTTTAGCGGGGGGGGCTCCTACGAGCAGTACTTC. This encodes CASSFSGGGSYEQYF.

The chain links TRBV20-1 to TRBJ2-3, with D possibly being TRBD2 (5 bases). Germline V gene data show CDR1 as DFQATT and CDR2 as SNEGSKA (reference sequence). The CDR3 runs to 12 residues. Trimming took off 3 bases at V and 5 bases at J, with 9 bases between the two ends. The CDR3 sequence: CSASGVRDTQYF. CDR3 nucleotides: TGCAGTGCTAGCGGGGTCCGAGATACGCAGTATTTT.

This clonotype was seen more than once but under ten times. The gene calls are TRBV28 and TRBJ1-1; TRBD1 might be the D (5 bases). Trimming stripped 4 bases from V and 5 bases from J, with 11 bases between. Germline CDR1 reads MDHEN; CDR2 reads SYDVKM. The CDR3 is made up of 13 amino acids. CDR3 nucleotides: TGTGCCAGCAGTTCCGTGGAGGGGACTGAAGCTTTCTTT. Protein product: CASSSVEGTEAFF.

DNA for the CDR3: TGTGCCAGCAGGTATCCCGGGGCAGGCGGGACCCCCCTCCACTTT. Its translation is CASRYPGAGGTPLHF. V is TRBV28 and J is TRBJ1-6; D might be TRBD1 (5 bases). This CDR3 has 15 amino acids. Trimming cost V 6 bases and J 13 bases, with 22 bases left between them. Germline CDR1 is MDHEN and CDR2 is SYDVKM.

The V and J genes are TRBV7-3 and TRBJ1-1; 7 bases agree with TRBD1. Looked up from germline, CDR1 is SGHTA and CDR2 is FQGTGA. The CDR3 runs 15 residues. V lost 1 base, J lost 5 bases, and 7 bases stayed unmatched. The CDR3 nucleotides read TGTGCCAGCAGCTTAATTGGTCAGGGGGGTACTGAAGCTTTCTTT. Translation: CASSLIGQGGTEAFF.

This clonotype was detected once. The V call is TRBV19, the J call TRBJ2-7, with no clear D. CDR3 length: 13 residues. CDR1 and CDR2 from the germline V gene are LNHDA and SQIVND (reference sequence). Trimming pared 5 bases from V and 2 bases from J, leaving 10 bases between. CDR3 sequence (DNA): TGTGCCAGTAGTCCCCACGGAGCCTACGAGCAGTACTTC. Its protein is CASSPHGAYEQYF.

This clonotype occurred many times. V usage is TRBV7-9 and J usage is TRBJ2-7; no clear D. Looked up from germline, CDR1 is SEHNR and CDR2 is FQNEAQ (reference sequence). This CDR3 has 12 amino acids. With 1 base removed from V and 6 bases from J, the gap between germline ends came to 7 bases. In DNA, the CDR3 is TGTGCCAGCAGCTTAGGTTGGGGCGAGCAGTACTTC. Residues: CASSLGWGEQYF.